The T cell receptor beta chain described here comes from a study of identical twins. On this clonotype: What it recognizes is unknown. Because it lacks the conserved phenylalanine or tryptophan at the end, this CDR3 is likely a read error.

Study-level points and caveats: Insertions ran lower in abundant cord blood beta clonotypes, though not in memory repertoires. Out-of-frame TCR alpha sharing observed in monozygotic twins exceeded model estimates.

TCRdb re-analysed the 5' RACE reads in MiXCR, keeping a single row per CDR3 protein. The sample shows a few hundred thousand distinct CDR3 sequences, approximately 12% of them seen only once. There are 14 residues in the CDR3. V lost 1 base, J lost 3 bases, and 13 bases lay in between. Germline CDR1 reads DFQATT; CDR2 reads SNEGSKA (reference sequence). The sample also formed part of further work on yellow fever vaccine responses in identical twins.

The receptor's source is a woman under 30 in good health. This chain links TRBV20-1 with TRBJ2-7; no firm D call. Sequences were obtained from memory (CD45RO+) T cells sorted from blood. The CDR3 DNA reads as TGCAGTGCTAGAGGAGGTCTGGCGGACTACGAGCAGTACCTC. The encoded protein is CSARGGLADYEQYL.